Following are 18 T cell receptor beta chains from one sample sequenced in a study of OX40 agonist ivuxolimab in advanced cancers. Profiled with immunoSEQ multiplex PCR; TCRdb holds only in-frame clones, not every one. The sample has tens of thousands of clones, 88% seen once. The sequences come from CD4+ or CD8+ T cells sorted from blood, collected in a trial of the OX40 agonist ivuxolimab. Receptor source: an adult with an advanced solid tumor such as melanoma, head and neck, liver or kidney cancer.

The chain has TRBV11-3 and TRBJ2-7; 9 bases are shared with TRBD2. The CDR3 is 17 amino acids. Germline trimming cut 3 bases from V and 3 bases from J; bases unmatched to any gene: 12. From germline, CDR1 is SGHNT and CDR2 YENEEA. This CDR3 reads CASSLRGGDSLYYEQYF. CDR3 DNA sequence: TGTGCCAGCAGCTTGCGGGGGGGAGACAGCCTATACTACGAGCAGTACTTC.

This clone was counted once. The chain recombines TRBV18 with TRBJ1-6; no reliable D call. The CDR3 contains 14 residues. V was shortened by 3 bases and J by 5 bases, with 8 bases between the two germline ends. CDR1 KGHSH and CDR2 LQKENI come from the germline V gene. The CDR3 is CASSPTPNNSPLHF. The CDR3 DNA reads TGTGCCAGCTCACCCACTCCAAATAATTCACCCCTCCACTTT.

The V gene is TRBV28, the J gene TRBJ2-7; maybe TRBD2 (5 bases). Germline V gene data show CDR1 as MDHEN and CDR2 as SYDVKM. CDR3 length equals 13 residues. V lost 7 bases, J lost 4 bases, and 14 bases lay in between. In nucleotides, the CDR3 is TGTGCCAGCAATCCGGGGATTTGGTACGAGCAGTACTTC. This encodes CASNPGIWYEQYF.

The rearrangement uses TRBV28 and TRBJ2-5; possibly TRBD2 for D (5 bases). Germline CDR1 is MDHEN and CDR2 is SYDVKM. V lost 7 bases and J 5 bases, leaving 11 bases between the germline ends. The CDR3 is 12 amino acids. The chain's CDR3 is CASTSGGETQYF. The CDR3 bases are TGTGCCAGCACGTCGGGCGGGGAGACCCAGTACTTC.

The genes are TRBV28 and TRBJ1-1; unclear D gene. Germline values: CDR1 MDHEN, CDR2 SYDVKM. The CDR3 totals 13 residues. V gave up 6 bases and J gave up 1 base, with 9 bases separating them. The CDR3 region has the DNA TGTGCCAGCAGGGCTAGAGAGAACACTGAAGCTTTCTTT. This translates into CASRARENTEAFF.

This CDR3 is CASSFGRQFFPQNRGYNEQFF. The DNA for the CDR3 is TGTGCCAGCAGTTTTGGAAGACAGTTCTTCCCCCAAAACCGTGGATACAATGAGCAGTTCTTC. The gene calls are TRBV28 and TRBJ2-1; tentative D call: TRBD1 (5 bases). The CDR3 extends over 21 amino acids. Trimming removed 3 bases at V and 4 bases at J, with 31 bases between. CDR1 is MDHEN, CDR2 SYDVKM, per germline.

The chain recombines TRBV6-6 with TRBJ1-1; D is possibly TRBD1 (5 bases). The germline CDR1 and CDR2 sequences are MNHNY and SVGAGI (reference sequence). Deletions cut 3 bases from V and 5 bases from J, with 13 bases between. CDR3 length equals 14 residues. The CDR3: CASSYGGSVTEAFF. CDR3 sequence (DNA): TGTGCCAGCAGTTATGGGGGGTCGGTGACTGAAGCTTTCTTT.

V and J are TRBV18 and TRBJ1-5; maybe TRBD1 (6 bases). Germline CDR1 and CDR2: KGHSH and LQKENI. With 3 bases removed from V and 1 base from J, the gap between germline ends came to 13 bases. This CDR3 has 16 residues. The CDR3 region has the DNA TGTGCCAGCTCACCCCAGACCGGGACAAGCAATCAGCCCCAGCATTTT. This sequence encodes CASSPQTGTSNQPQHF.

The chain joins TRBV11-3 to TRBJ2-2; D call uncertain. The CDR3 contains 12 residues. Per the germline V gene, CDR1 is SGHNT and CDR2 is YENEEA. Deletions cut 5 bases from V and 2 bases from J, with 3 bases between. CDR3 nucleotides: TGTGCCAGCAGCAAAAACACCGGGGAGCTGTTTTTT. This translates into CASSKNTGELFF.

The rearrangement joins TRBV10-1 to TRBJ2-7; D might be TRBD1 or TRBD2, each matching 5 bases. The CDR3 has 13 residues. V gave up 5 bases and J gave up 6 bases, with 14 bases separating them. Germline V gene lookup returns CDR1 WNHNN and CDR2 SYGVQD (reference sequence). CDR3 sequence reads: CASSPTQGREQYF. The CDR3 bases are TGCGCCAGCAGTCCTACTCAGGGACGCGAGCAGTACTTC.

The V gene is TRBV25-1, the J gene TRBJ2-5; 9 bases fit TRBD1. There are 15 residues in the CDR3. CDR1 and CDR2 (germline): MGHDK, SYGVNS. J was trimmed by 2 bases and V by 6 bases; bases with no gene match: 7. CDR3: CASSGAGTGQETQYF. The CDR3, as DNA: TGTGCCAGCAGCGGAGCAGGGACAGGGCAAGAGACCCAGTACTTC.

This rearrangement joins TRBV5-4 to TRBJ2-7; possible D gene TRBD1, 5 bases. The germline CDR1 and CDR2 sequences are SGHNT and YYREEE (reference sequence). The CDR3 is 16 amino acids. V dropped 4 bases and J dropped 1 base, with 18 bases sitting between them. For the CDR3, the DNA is TGTGCCAGCAGCCCCGGACACGTCCTAGGGTCCTACGAGCAGTACTTC. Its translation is CASSPGHVLGSYEQYF. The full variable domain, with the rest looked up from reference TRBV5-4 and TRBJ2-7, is ETGVTQSPTHLIKTRGQQVTLRCSSQSGHNTVSWYQQALGQGPQFIFQYYREEENGRGNFPPRFSGLQFPNYSSELNVNALELDDSALYLCASSPGHVLGSYEQYFGPGTRLTVT.

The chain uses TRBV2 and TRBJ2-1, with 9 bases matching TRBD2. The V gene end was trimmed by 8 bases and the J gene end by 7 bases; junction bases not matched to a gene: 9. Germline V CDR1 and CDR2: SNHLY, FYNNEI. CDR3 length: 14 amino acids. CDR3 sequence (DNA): TGTGCCAGCTCGAGCGGGAGGCGGTTGAATGAGCAGTTCTTC. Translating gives CASSSGRRLNEQFF. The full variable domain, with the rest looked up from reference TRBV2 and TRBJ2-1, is EPEVTQTPSHQVTQMGQEVILRCVPISNHLYFYWYRQILGQKVEFLVSFYNNEISEKSEIFDDQFSVERPDGSNFTLKIRSTKLEDSAMYFCASSSGRRLNEQFFGPGTRLTVL.

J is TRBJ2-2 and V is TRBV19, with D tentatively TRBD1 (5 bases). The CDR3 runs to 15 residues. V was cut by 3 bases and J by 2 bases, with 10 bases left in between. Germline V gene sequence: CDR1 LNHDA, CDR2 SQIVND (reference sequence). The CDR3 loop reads CASSIGARNTGELFF. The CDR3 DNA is TGTGCCAGTAGTATTGGGGCGCGTAACACCGGGGAGCTGTTTTTT.

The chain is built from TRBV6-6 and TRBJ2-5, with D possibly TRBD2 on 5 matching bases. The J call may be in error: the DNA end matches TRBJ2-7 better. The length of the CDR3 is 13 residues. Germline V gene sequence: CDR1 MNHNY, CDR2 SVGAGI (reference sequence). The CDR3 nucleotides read TGTGCCAGCAGTTACGAGGAGGCATACGAGCAGTACTTC. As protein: CASSYEEAYEQYF.

CDR3 nucleotide sequence: TGTGCCAGCTCCAAAACCGGGACAGGGAAGATGGCTGAAGCTTTCTTT. It yields the protein CASSKTGTGKMAEAFF. This rearrangement joins TRBV2 to TRBJ1-1; 9 nucleotides align to TRBD1. Trimming cost V 8 bases and J 6 bases; bases outside gene matches: 16. This CDR3 has 16 residues. Germline V CDR1 and CDR2: SNHLY, FYNNEI.

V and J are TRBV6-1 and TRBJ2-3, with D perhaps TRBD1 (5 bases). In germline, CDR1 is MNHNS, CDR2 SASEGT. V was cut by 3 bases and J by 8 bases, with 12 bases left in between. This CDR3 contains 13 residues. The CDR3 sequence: CASSEQGRGTQYF. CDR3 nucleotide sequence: TGTGCCAGCAGTGAGCAGGGTCGCGGTACGCAGTATTTT.

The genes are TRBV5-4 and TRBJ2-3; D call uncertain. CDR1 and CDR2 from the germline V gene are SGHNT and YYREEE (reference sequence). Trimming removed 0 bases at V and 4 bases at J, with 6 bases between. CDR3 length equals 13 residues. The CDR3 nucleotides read TGTGCCAGCAGCTTGGGGGATTCAGATACGCAGTATTTT. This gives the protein CASSLGDSDTQYF.